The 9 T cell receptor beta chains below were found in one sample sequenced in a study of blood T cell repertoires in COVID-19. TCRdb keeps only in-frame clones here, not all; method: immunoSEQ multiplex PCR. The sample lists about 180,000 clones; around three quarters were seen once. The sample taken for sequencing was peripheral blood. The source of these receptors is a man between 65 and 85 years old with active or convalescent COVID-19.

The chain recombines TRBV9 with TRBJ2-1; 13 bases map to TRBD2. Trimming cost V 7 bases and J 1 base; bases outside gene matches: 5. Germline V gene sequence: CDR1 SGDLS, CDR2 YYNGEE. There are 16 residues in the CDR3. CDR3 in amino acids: CASGRTSGSSYNEQFF. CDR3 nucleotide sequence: TGTGCCAGCGGGCGGACTAGCGGGAGTTCCTACAATGAGCAGTTCTTC.

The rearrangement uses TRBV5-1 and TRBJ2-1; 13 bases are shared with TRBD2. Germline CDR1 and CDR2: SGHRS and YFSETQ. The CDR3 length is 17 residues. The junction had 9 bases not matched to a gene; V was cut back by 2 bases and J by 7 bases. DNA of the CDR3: TGCGCCAGCAGCTTACAGAGGACTAGCGGGAGTTGGAATGAGCAGTTCTTC. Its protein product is CASSLQRTSGSWNEQFF.

This chain's CDR3 is CASRGGAGSSGNTIYF. The CDR3 DNA follows: TGTGCCAGCAGGGGTGGTGCCGGGTCCTCTGGAAACACCATATATTTT. V usage is TRBV3-1 (or the pseudogene TRBV3-2) and J usage is TRBJ1-3; no firm D call. Per germline, CDR1 LGHDT and CDR2 YNNKEL (reference sequence). The CDR3 has 16 amino acids. V dropped 6 bases and J dropped 0 bases, with 15 bases sitting between them.

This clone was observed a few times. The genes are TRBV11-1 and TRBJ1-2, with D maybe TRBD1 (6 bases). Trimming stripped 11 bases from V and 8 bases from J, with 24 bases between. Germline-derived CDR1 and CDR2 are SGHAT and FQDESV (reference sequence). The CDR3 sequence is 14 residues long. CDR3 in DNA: TGTGCCCAAGGCTCCCTACAGGGAAACGAAGGCTACACCTTC. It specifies CAQGSLQGNEGYTF.

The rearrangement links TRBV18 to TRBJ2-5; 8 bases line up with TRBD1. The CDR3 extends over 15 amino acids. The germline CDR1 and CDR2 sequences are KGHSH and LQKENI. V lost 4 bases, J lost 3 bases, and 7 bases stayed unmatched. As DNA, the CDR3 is TGTGCCAGCTCACGGGGACGACAGGGGAAAGAGACCCAGTACTTC. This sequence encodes CASSRGRQGKETQYF.

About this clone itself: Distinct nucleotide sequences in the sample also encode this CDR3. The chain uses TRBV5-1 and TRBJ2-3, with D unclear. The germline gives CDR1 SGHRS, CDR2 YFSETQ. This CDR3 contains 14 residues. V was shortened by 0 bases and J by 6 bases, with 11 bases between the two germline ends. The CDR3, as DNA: TGCGCCAGCAGCTTGGCCGCGTCAGCGGATACGCAGTATTTT. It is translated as CASSLAASADTQYF.

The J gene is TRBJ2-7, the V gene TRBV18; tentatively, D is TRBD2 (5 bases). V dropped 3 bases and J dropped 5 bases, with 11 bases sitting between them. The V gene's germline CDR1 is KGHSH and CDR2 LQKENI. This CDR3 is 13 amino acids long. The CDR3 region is CASSPPGRDEQYF. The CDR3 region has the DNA TGTGCCAGCTCACCCCCGGGAAGGGACGAGCAGTACTTC.

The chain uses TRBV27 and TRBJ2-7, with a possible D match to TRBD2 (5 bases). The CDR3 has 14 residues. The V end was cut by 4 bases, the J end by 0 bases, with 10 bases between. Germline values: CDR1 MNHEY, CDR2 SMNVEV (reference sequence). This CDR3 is CASSYGMSSYEQYF. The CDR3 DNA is TGTGCCAGCAGTTACGGGATGAGCTCCTACGAGCAGTACTTC.

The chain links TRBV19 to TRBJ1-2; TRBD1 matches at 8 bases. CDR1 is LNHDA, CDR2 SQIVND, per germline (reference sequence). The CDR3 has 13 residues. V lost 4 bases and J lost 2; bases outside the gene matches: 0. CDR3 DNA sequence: TGTGCCAGTAGTAGGGACAGGAACTATGGCTACACCTTC. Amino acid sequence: CASSRDRNYGYTF. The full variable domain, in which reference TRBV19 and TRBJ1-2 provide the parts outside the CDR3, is DGGITQSPKYLFRKEGQNVTLSCEQNLNHDAMYWYRQDPGQGLRLIYYSQIVNDFQKGDIAEGYSVSREKKESFPLTVTSAQKNPTAFYLCASSRDRNYGYTFGSGTRLTVV.